The 30 T cell receptor beta chains below all came from one sample that was sequenced in a study of CD8 T cells in Susac syndrome. Random-hexamer reverse transcription was applied to about 0.5 to 1 ug RNA. TCRdb independently ran MiXCR on the immunoSEQ multiplex PCR reads; one entry per CDR3 protein. Among around 100,000 distinct CDR3 sequences, about 95% were seen once, and the ten largest hold 0.3%. Material: CD8+ T cells from PBMCs. Receptors originate from a human donor with Susac syndrome.

This rearrangement joins TRBV29-1 to TRBJ1-2; D remains ambiguous. The CDR3 covers 12 residues. V shed 6 bases and J shed 5 bases, with 13 bases lying between them. The V gene's germline CDR1 is SQVTM and CDR2 ANQGSEA. CDR3 protein: CSVAGLSYGYTF. The DNA for the CDR3 is TGCAGCGTAGCAGGCCTCTCGTATGGCTACACCTTC.

The chain recombines TRBV29-1 with TRBJ2-2, with 9 bases identical to TRBD1. This CDR3 comprises 12 residues. Germline CDR1 and CDR2: SQVTM and ANQGSEA. V dropped 4 bases and J dropped 7; count of bases not matched to a gene: 1. CDR3: CSVGQGDGELFF. The CDR3 nucleotides are TGCAGCGTTGGACAGGGGGACGGGGAGCTGTTTTTT.

This chain links TRBV4-1 with TRBJ2-1; tentatively, D is TRBD2 (6 bases). V lost 0 bases and J lost 0, with 12 bases in between. The CDR3 totals 17 residues. Germline CDR1 and CDR2: MGHRA and YSYEKL. The CDR3 DNA reads TGCGCCAGCAGCCAAGATCAGCCCGGGAGCTCCTACAATGAGCAGTTCTTC. This sequence encodes CASSQDQPGSSYNEQFF.

V is TRBV7-3 and J is TRBJ2-1; TRBD2 matches at 8 bases. Looked up from germline, CDR1 is SGHTA and CDR2 is FQGTGA. V shed 2 bases, J shed 9 bases, and the junction held 6 bases outside the gene matches. CDR3 length equals 14 residues. CDR3 coding DNA: TGTGCCAGCAGCTTATCGGCGGGGGGAGGTGAGCAGTTCTTC. Its translation: CASSLSAGGGEQFF.

The chain uses TRBV7-9 and TRBJ2-4; 7 bases are shared with TRBD1. The germline gives CDR1 SEHNR, CDR2 FQNEAQ (reference sequence). This CDR3 is built from 11 residues. J gave up 11 bases and V 5 bases, and 3 bases lay outside the gene matches. CDR3 loop: CASSPGTVQYF. The CDR3 nucleotides are TGTGCCAGCAGCCCCGGGACAGTTCAGTACTTC.

V gene TRBV14 combines with J gene TRBJ2-2; D is unresolved. Deletions cut 3 bases from V and 5 bases from J, with 7 bases between. Germline V gene data show CDR1 as SGHDN and CDR2 as FVKESK. This CDR3 is built from 13 residues. The CDR3 sequence: CASSQHSTGELFF. The CDR3 region has the DNA TGTGCCAGCAGCCAGCACTCGACCGGGGAGCTGTTTTTT.

This sequence joins TRBV6-6 and TRBJ2-1, with TRBD2 matching 8 bases. This CDR3 comprises 13 residues. In germline, CDR1 is MNHNY, CDR2 SVGAGI (reference sequence). V lost 11 bases to trimming and J lost 4 bases; unmatched junction nucleotides: 7. The CDR3 protein is CAARGGPYNEQFF. The CDR3 DNA is TGTGCCGCCCGGGGGGGCCCTTACAATGAGCAGTTCTTC.

The chain joins TRBV19 to TRBJ2-7; D is possibly TRBD2 (5 bases). The CDR3 runs 11 residues. V shed 8 bases and J shed 6 bases, with 11 bases lying between them. CDR1 LNHDA and CDR2 SQIVND come from the germline V gene (reference sequence). The CDR3 is CASGVAGEQYF. CDR3 DNA sequence: TGTGCCAGTGGGGTCGCGGGCGAGCAGTACTTC.

The V call is TRBV5-1, the J call TRBJ2-5; D remains unclear. Germline CDR1 is SGHRS and CDR2 is YFSETQ. The CDR3 loop spans 14 amino acids. V dropped 0 bases and J dropped 5 bases, with 11 bases sitting between them. The CDR3 is CASSLERPQETQYF. The CDR3 DNA reads TGCGCCAGCAGCTTGGAGCGACCACAGGAGACCCAGTACTTC.

The rearrangement links TRBV4-1 to TRBJ2-3, with D possibly called TRBD1 or TRBD2 (5 bases each). CDR1 is MGHRA, CDR2 YSYEKL, per germline. The CDR3 contains 13 residues. Trimming took 0 bases from V and 8 from J, leaving 9 bases between them. Written as DNA, the CDR3 is TGCGCCAGCAGCCAAGATGGTGGGGGTACGCAGTATTTT. Its translation is CASSQDGGGTQYF.

The chain joins TRBV18 to TRBJ1-1; D is perhaps TRBD1 (5 bases). The V gene's germline CDR1 is KGHSH and CDR2 LQKENI. The CDR3 is 13 amino acids. Trimming left V 3 bases short and J 2 bases short, with 7 bases between. The CDR3: CASSPRDNTEAFF. In nucleotides, the CDR3 is TGTGCCAGCTCACCCCGGGACAACACTGAAGCTTTCTTT. Variable domain in full (rest from reference TRBV18 and TRBJ1-1): NAGVMQNPRHLVRRRGQEARLRCSPMKGHSHVYWYRQLPEEGLKFMVYLQKENIIDESGMPKERFSAEFPKEGPSILRIQQVVRGDSAAYFCASSPRDNTEAFFGQGTRLTVV.

The chain carries TRBV7-9 and TRBJ2-5; perhaps TRBD1 as D (6 bases). Between the trimmed V and J ends, which lost 5 bases and 2 bases, there was a span of 21 bases. CDR1 and CDR2 (germline): SEHNR, FQNEAQ (reference sequence). The CDR3 loop spans 17 amino acids. As DNA, the CDR3 is TGTGCCAGCAGCGCCAGCCAAGGACAGCAACTGCAAGAGACCCAGTACTTC. Translating gives CASSASQGQQLQETQYF.

The V gene is TRBV27, the J gene TRBJ2-1; D may be TRBD2 (6 bases). Trimming shortened V by 3 bases and J by 8 bases, and 17 bases separated the two germline ends. Germline-derived CDR1 and CDR2 are MNHEY and SMNVEV (reference sequence). This CDR3 has 15 residues. In DNA, the CDR3 is TGTGCCAGCAGTTTCATGGCGGGATCCGGGGATGAGCAGTTCTTC. It translates to CASSFMAGSGDEQFF.

V is TRBV6-5 and J is TRBJ2-1, with 10 bases that match TRBD2. V was pared by 2 bases and J by 7 bases, with 8 bases of the junction left unmatched. The CDR3 consists of 16 residues. CDR1 is MNHEY and CDR2 is SVGAGI in the germline V gene. The CDR3 sequence is CASSYTASGRGNEQFF. DNA for the CDR3: TGTGCCAGCAGTTACACGGCTAGCGGGAGAGGAAATGAGCAGTTCTTC.

The V gene is TRBV6-5, the J gene TRBJ2-1, with TRBD1 matching 9 bases. The V gene's germline CDR1 is MNHEY and CDR2 SVGAGI. V trimming: 6 bases; J trimming: 4 bases; junction bases outside the gene matches: 7. The CDR3 sequence is 15 residues long. CDR3 nucleotides: TGTGCCAGCAGCCTCCTGACAGGGGGGTACAATGAGCAGTTCTTC. Translation: CASSLLTGGYNEQFF.

The rearrangement links TRBV29-1 to TRBJ2-7; D unclear. V was cut by 2 bases and J by 6 bases, with 8 bases left in between. The CDR3 is 11 residues long. Germline V lookup: CDR1 SQVTM, CDR2 ANQGSEA. CDR3 protein: CSVERDSEQYF. The CDR3 DNA follows: TGCAGCGTTGAAAGGGATAGCGAGCAGTACTTC.

The gene calls are TRBV28 and TRBJ2-4; D gene ambiguous. The V end was cut by 7 bases, the J end by 1 base, with 14 bases between. This CDR3 has 15 residues. CDR1 is MDHEN and CDR2 is SYDVKM in the germline V gene. The CDR3 region has the DNA TGTGCCAGCAAACCGGCAGGCGAGGCCAAAAACATTCAGTACTTC. As protein: CASKPAGEAKNIQYF.

V gene TRBV29-1 combines with J gene TRBJ2-2, with a tentative D call TRBD2 (6 bases). V was clipped by 6 bases and J by 6 bases, with 20 bases between them. The CDR3 has 15 amino acids. Germline values: CDR1 SQVTM, CDR2 ANQGSEA. The CDR3 loop reads CSVGSGTEGSGELFF. CDR3 sequence (DNA): TGCAGCGTCGGGTCCGGGACGGAGGGTTCCGGGGAGCTGTTTTTT.

The CDR3 DNA follows: TGTGCCACCAGCGGCCACTTTTTGGTTCAAGATACGCAGTATTTT. This encodes CATSGHFLVQDTQYF. This chain links TRBV15 with TRBJ2-3, with D hard to call. Per germline, CDR1 LNHNV and CDR2 YYDKDF (reference sequence). V was pared by 5 bases and J by 5 bases, with 17 bases between. The CDR3 is 15 residues long.

The gene calls are TRBV6-6 and TRBJ2-1; TRBD2 is a possible D gene (5 bases). Germline V gene sequence: CDR1 MNHNY, CDR2 SVGAGI (reference sequence). The CDR3 consists of 15 residues. Trimming removed 8 bases at V and 0 bases at J, with 14 bases between. CDR3 region: CASRTDSSSYNEQFF. DNA of the CDR3: TGTGCCAGCCGGACGGACTCGAGCTCCTACAATGAGCAGTTCTTC.

The chain employs TRBV23-1 and TRBJ2-3, with 9 bases lining up with TRBD1. TRBV23-1 is identified as an open reading frame with a role that is uncertain. The CDR3 contains 13 residues. Unmatched junction bases numbered 4, after V lost 3 bases and J lost 9 bases. CDR3 protein: CASSQGQGKTQYF. CDR3 nucleotide sequence: TGCGCCAGCAGTCAGGGACAGGGCAAAACGCAGTATTTT.

The chain has TRBV28 and TRBJ2-7; tentative D call: TRBD1 (5 bases). Germline V gives CDR1 MDHEN, CDR2 SYDVKM. V shed 5 bases and J shed 7 bases, with 15 bases lying between them. The CDR3 runs 13 residues. The CDR3 DNA sequence: TGTGCCAGCAGTCTCGATTCGCAGGGAGAGCAGTACTTC. This translates into CASSLDSQGEQYF.

This chain links TRBV20-1 with TRBJ2-7; D remains ambiguous. This CDR3 comprises 14 residues. The ends were cut back, 5 bases at V and 1 base at J, with 15 bases in the middle. Germline assignment: CDR1 DFQATT and CDR2 SNEGSKA (reference sequence). For the CDR3, the DNA is TGCAGTGCTGAGCCGCTGGAGCTTTCCTACGAGCAGTACTTC. This gives the protein CSAEPLELSYEQYF.

The chain couples TRBV4-1 to TRBJ1-2, with 9 positions matching TRBD1. The V segment lost 0 bases and the J segment 6 bases; nucleotides outside the gene matches: 11. This CDR3 comprises 17 residues. Germline V gives CDR1 MGHRA, CDR2 YSYEKL. The CDR3 DNA reads as TGCGCCAGCAGCCAAGATCTAGGCGGGACAGGGATTAATGGCTACACCTTC. This translates into CASSQDLGGTGINGYTF.

This sequence joins TRBV29-1 and TRBJ2-5; 10 bases agree with TRBD1. CDR1 is SQVTM and CDR2 is ANQGSEA in the germline V gene. CDR3 length: 14 amino acids. V lost 5 bases to trimming and J lost 2 bases; unmatched junction nucleotides: 5. CDR3: CSVSDRGRQETQYF. The DNA of the CDR3 is TGCAGCGTTTCCGACAGGGGGCGGCAAGAGACCCAGTACTTC.

The chain combines TRBV29-1 with TRBJ2-1; 8 bases agree with TRBD2. This CDR3 comprises 15 residues. The trim removed 1 base at V and 7 bases at J, leaving 9 bases unmatched. Germline values: CDR1 SQVTM, CDR2 ANQGSEA. Written as DNA, the CDR3 is TGCAGCGTTGAAGGGGGGTTAGCGGGAAGGAATGAGCAGTTCTTC. Amino acids: CSVEGGLAGRNEQFF.

The chain joins TRBV4-1 to TRBJ2-5; perhaps D is TRBD1 or TRBD2 (5 bases each). The V and J ends lost 3 bases and 4 bases respectively, with 12 bases between them. Germline V gene data show CDR1 as MGHRA and CDR2 as YSYEKL. There are 14 residues in the CDR3. CDR3 sequence: CASSHLPGRETQYF. The CDR3, as DNA: TGCGCCAGCAGCCACCTGCCAGGGAGAGAGACCCAGTACTTC.

This chain links TRBV9 with TRBJ2-7; 9 nucleotides align to TRBD1. The germline V gene has CDR1 SGDLS and CDR2 YYNGEE. The CDR3 totals 17 residues. Trimming at V came to 0 bases and at J to 1 base, leaving 8 bases not matched to a gene. In DNA, the CDR3 is TGTGCCAGCAGCGTAGAGGTCGGGGGGACAGGGTCCTACGAGCAGTACTTC. This gives the protein CASSVEVGGTGSYEQYF.

This chain uses TRBV5-1 with TRBJ2-1; the match to TRBD2 covers 7 bases. J was trimmed by 7 bases and V by 5 bases; bases with no gene match: 3. CDR1 is SGHRS and CDR2 is YFSETQ in the germline V gene. There are 12 residues in the CDR3. DNA for the CDR3: TGCGCCAGCAGGTGGGAGGGAAATGAGCAGTTCTTC. The encoded protein is CASRWEGNEQFF.

This CDR3 is CASSGDTNEQFF. CDR3 in DNA: TGTGCCAGCAGCGGAGACACAAATGAGCAGTTCTTC. The chain employs TRBV9 and TRBJ2-1; D call uncertain. Germline V gives CDR1 SGDLS, CDR2 YYNGEE. Deletions cut 3 bases from V and 7 bases from J, with 8 bases between. The CDR3 is 12 amino acids.